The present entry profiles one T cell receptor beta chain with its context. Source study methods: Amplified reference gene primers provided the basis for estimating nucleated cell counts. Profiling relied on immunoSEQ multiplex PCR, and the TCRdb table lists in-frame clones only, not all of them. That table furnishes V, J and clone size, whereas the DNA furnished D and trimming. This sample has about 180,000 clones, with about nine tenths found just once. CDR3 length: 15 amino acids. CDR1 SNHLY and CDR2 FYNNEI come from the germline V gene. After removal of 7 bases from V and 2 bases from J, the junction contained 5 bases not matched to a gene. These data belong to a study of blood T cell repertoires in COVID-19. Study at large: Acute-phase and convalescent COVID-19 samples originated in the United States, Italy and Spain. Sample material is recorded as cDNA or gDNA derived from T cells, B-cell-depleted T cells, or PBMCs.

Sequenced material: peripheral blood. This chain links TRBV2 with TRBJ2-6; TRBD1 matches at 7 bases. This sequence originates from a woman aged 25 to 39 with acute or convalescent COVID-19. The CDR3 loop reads CASTRDRAGANVLTF. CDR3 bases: TGTGCCAGCACCCGCGACAGGGCTGGGGCCAACGTCCTGACTTTC.